This passage covers 12 T cell receptor beta chains from one sample sequenced in a study of T cells expressing NK-cell markers. No DNA is given; TCRdb re-called the 5' RACE reads and lists each CDR3 protein once. This sample's table reports 250,000 or so distinct CDR3 sequences. Sequenced input: blood T cells: a sorted CD56 or NKG2C T cell subset, CD4+ or CD8+ T cells, or bulk PBMC T cells (not recorded which). The source is a woman aged 18-70 years in good health.

The rearrangement links TRBV5-1 to TRBJ2-2; TCRdb's assignment of TRBD2 cannot be checked, as there is no DNA. Per the germline V gene, CDR1 is SGHRS and CDR2 is YFSETQ. The CDR3 is 19 amino acids. Here the CDR3 reads CASSSLAGLPSGDTGELFF.

V and J are TRBV6-1 and TRBJ1-6; TCRdb names TRBD1, which stays unverified in the absence of DNA. The V gene's germline CDR1 is MNHNS and CDR2 SASEGT. This CDR3 is 15 amino acids long. CDR3 amino acids: CASSEGTVRNSPLHF.

The chain joins TRBV30 to TRBJ2-1; TCRdb calls TRBD1, which cannot be checked without DNA. Germline CDR1 and CDR2: GTSNPN and SVGIG (reference sequence). CDR3 size: 14 residues. CDR3 sequence: CAWSRQGAGNEQFF.

The chain recombines TRBV27 with TRBJ2-1; there is no DNA to check the TCRdb D call of TRBD1. The CDR3 has 13 amino acids. Looked up from germline, CDR1 is MNHEY and CDR2 is SMNVEV (reference sequence). This CDR3 reads CASMRRGYNEQFF.

The chain carries TRBV20-1 and TRBJ2-2; TCRdb outputs TRBD1, but without DNA this stays unchecked. Germline CDR1 is DFQATT and CDR2 is SNEGSKA (reference sequence). CDR3 length equals 12 residues. The CDR3 loop reads CSADRSTGELFF.

This chain connects TRBV7-2 to TRBJ1-2; the TCRdb D gene call, TRBD1, has no DNA to confirm it. The germline gives CDR1 SGHTA, CDR2 FQGNSA. The CDR3 runs 15 residues. Here the CDR3 reads CASSFAQGSNYGYTF.

This chain joins TRBV7-3 and TRBJ2-1; absent DNA, TCRdb's TRBD2 call cannot be checked. The CDR3 length is 16 residues. CDR1 is SGHTA and CDR2 is FQGTGA in the germline V gene. This CDR3 is CASSSQGLAGDNEQFF.

This chain connects TRBV4-3 to TRBJ2-7; the D gene TCRdb calls, TRBD2, cannot be checked with no DNA. CDR3 length: 17 residues. The germline CDR1 and CDR2 sequences are LGHNA and YSLEER. This CDR3 is CASSHKPGTPGDYEQYF.

The chain uses TRBV19 and TRBJ2-3; absent DNA, TCRdb's TRBD2 call cannot be checked. This CDR3 spans 14 amino acids. Germline CDR1 is LNHDA and CDR2 is SQIVND (reference sequence). This chain's CDR3 is CASLGGQALDTQYF.

The chain employs TRBV4-3 and TRBJ1-1; the TCRdb call, TRBD1, lacks DNA for checking. CDR1 and CDR2 (germline): LGHNA, YSLEER. This CDR3 is built from 17 residues. CDR3 protein: CASSQDPGQGRDTEAFF.

V is TRBV20-1 and J is TRBJ2-5; TCRdb gives TRBD2 as the D gene, but with no DNA this cannot be confirmed. The CDR3 runs to 15 residues. Per germline, CDR1 DFQATT and CDR2 SNEGSKA (reference sequence). The CDR3 sequence: CSARAFSLYQETQYF.

The chain combines TRBV12-3 or TRBV12-4 with TRBJ1-1. The CDR3 spans 14 residues. CDR3 region: CASSLRLENTEAFF.